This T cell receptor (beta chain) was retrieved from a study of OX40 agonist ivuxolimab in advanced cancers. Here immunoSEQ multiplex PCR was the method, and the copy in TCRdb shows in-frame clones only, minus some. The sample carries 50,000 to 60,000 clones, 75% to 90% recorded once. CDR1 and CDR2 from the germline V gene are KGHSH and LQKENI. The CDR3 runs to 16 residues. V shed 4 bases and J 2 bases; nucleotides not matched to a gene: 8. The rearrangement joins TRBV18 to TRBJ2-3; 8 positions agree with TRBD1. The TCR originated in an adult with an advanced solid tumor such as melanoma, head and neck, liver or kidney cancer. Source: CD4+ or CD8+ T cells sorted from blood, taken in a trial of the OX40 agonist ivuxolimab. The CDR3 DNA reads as TGTGCCAGCTCACGGGCGGGACAGGCATCCACAGATACGCAGTATTTT. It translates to CASSRAGQASTDTQYF.